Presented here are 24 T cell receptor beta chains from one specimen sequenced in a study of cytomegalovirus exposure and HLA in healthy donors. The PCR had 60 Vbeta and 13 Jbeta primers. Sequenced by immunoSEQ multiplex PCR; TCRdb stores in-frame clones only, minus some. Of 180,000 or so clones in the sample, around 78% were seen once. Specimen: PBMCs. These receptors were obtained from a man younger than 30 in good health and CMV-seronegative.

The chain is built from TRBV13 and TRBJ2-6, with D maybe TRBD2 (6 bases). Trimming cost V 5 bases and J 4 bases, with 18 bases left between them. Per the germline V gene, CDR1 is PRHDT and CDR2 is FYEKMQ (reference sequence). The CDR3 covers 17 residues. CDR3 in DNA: TGTGCCAGCAGCCGGGGGTTCGGGCCATCGGGGGCCAACGTCCTGACTTTC. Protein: CASSRGFGPSGANVLTF.

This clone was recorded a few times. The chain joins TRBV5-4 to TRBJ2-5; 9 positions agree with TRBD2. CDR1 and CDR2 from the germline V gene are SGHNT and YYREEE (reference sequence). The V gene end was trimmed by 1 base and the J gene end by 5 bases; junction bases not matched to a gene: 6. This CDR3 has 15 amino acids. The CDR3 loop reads CASSLSGGHLETQYF. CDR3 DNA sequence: TGTGCCAGCAGCTTGAGCGGGGGGCATTTGGAGACCCAGTACTTC.

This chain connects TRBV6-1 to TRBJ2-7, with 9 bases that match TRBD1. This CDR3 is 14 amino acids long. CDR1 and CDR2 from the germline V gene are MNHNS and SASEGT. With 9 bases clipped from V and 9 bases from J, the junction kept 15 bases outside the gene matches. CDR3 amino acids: CASSPGQGWDWQYF. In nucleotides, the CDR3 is TGTGCCAGTTCGCCGGGACAGGGATGGGATTGGCAGTACTTC.

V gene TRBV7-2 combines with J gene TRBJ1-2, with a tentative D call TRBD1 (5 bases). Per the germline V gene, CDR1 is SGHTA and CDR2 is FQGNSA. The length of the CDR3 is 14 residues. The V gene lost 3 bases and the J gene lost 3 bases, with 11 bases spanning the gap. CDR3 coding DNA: TGTGCCAGCAGCTTGTCAGGGACTGACTATGGCTACACCTTC. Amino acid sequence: CASSLSGTDYGYTF.

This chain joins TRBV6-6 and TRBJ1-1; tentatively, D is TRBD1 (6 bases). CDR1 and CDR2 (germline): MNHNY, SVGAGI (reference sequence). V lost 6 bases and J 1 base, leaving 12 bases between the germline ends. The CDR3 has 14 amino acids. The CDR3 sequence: CASRGTGRNTEAFF. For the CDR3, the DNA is TGTGCCAGCAGGGGCACAGGGCGGAACACTGAAGCTTTCTTT.

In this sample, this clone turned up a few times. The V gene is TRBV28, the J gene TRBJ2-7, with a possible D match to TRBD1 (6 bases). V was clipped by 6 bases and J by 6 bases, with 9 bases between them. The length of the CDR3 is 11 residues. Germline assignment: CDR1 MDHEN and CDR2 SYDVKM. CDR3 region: CASRAGAEQYF. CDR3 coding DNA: TGTGCCAGCAGGGCAGGGGCCGAGCAGTACTTC. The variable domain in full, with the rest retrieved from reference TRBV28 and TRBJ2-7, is DVKVTQSSRYLVKRTGEKVFLECVQDMDHENMFWYRQDPGLGLRLIYFSYDVKMKEKGDIPEGYSVSREKKERFSLILESASTNQTSMYLCASRAGAEQYFGPGTRLTVT.

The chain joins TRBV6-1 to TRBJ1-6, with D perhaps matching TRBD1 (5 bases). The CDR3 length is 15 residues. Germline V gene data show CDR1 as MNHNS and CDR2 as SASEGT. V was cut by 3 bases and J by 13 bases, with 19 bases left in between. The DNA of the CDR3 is TGTGCCAGCAGTGATTCCGGGACGGGGGTTTATCCCCTCCACTTT. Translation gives CASSDSGTGVYPLHF.

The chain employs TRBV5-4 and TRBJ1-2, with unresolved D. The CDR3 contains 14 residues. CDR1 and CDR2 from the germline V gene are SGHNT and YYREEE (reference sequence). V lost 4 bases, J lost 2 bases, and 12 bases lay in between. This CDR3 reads CASSPPGRNYGYTF. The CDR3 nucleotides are TGTGCCAGCAGCCCTCCCGGGAGGAACTATGGCTACACCTTC.

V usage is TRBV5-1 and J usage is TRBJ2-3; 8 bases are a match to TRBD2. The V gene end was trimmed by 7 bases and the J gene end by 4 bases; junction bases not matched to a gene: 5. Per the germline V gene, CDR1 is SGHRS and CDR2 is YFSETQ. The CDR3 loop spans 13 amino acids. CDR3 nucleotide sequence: TGCGCCAGCTCCAGCGGGAGTGCAGATACGCAGTATTTT. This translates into CASSSGSADTQYF. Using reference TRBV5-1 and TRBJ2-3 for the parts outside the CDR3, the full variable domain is KAGVTQTPRYLIKTRGQQVTLSCSPISGHRSVSWYQQTPGQGLQFLFEYFSETQRNKGNFPGRFSGRQFSNSRSEMNVSTLELGDSALYLCASSSGSADTQYFGPGTRLTVL.

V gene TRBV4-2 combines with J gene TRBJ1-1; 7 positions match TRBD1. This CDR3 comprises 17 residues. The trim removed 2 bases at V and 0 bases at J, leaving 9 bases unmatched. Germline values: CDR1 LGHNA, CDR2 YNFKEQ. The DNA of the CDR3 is TGTGCCAGCAGCCAAAATCCAGGGGGTGGGATGAACACTGAAGCTTTCTTT. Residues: CASSQNPGGGMNTEAFF.

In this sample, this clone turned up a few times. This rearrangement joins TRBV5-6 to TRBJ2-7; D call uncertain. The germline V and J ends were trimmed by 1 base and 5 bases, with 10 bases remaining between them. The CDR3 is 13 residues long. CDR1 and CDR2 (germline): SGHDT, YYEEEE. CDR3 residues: CASSLYSIHEQYF. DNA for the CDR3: TGTGCCAGCAGCTTGTACAGTATCCACGAGCAGTACTTC.

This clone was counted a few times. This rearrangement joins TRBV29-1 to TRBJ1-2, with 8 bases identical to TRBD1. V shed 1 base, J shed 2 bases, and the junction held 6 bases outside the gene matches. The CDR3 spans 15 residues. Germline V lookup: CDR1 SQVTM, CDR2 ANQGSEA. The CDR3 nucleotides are TGCAGCGTTGAAGTAGGACAGGGACTGAACTATGGCTACACCTTC. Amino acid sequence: CSVEVGQGLNYGYTF. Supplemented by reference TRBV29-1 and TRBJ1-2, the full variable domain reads SAVISQKPSRDICQRGTSLTIQCQVDSQVTMMFWYRQQPGQSLTLIATANQGSEATYESGFVIDKFPISRPNLTFSTLTVSNMSPEDSSIYLCSVEVGQGLNYGYTFGSGTRLTVV.

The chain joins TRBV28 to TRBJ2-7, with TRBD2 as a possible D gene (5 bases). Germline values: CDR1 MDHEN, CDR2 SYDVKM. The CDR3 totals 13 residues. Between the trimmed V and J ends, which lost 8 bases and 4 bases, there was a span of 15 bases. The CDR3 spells CASHGEGRYEQYF. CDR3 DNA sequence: TGTGCCAGCCATGGAGAGGGAAGGTACGAGCAGTACTTC.

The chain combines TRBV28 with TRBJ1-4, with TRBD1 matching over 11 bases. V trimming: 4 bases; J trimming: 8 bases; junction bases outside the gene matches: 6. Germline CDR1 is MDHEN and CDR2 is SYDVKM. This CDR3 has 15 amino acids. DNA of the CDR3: TGTGCCAGCAGTTCGGACAGGGGGCTGGCGGAAAAACTGTTTTTT. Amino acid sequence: CASSSDRGLAEKLFF. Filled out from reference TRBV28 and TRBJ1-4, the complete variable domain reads DVKVTQSSRYLVKRTGEKVFLECVQDMDHENMFWYRQDPGLGLRLIYFSYDVKMKEKGDIPEGYSVSREKKERFSLILESASTNQTSMYLCASSSDRGLAEKLFFGSGTQLSVL.

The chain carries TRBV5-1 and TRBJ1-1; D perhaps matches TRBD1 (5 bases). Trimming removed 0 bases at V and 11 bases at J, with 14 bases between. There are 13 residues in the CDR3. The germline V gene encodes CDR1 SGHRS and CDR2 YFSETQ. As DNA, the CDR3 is TGCGCCAGCAGCTTGGGGCTCGATGGGGCGGCTTTCTTT. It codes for CASSLGLDGAAFF.

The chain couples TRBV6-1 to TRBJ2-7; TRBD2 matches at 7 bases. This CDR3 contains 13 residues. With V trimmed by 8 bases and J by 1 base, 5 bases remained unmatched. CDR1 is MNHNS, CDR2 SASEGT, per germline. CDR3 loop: CASPGRGSYEQYF. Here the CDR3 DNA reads TGTGCCAGCCCTGGGAGGGGTTCCTACGAGCAGTACTTC.

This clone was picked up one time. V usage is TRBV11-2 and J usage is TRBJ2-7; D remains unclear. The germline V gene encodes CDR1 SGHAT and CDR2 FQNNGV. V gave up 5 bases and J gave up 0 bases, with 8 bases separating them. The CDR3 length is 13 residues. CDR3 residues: CASSPTVSYEQYF. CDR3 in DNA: TGTGCCAGCAGCCCGACTGTCTCCTACGAGCAGTACTTC. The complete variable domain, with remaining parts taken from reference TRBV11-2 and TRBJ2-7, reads EAGVAQSPRYKIIEKRQSVAFWCNPISGHATLYWYQQILGQGPKLLIQFQNNGVVDDSQLPKDRFSAERLKGVDSTLKIQPAKLEDSAVYLCASSPTVSYEQYFGPGTRLTVT.

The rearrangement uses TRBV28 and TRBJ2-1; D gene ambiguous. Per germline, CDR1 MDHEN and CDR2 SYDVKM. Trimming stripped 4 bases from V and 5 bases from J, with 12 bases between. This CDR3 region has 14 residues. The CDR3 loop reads CASSYFRRHNEQFF. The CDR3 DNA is TGTGCCAGCAGTTACTTCAGGCGCCACAATGAGCAGTTCTTC.

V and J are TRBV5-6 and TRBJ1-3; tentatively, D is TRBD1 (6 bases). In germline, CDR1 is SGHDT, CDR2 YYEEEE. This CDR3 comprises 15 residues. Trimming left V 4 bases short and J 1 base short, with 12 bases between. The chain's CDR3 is CASSRGTGSGNTIYF. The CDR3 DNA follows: TGTGCCAGCAGCAGGGGTACAGGGTCTGGAAACACCATATATTTT.

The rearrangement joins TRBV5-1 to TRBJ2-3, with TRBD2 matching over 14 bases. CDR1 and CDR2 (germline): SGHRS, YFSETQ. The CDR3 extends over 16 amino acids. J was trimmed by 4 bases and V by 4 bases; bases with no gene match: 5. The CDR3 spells CASSTGTSGSADTQYF. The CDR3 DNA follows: TGCGCCAGCAGCACGGGGACTAGCGGGAGTGCAGATACGCAGTATTTT.

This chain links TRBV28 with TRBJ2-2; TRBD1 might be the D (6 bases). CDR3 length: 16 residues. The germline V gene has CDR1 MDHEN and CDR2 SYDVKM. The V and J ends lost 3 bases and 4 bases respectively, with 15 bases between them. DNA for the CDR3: TGTGCCAGCAGTTTGGCCACAGGGCTCGGCACCGGGGAGCTGTTTTTT. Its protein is CASSLATGLGTGELFF.

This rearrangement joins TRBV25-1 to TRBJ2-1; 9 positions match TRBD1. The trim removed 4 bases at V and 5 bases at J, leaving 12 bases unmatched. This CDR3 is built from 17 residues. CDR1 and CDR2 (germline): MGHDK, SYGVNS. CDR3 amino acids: CASSGGQGAWENNEQFF. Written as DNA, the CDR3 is TGTGCCAGCAGTGGGGGACAGGGAGCGTGGGAAAACAATGAGCAGTTCTTC.

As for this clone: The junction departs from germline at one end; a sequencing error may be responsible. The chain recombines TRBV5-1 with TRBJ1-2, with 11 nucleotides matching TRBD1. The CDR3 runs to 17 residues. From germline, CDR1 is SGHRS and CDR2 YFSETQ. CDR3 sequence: CASSLHPLGQGAAGYPF. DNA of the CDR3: TGCGCCAGCAGCTTGCATCCTTTAGGACAGGGGGCAGCTGGCTACCCCTTC.

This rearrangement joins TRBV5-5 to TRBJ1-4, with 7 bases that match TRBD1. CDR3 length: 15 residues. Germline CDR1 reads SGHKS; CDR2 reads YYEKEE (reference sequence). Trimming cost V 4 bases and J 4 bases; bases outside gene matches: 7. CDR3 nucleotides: TGTGCCAGCAGCCGCCGGACAGGCGTTAATGAAAAACTGTTTTTT. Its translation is CASSRRTGVNEKLFF.